This T cell receptor (beta chain) was sequenced during a study of early T cells in non-severe SARS-CoV-2 infection. Unique molecular identifiers tagged individual cDNA molecules. MiXCR, run by TCRdb on the 5' RACE reads, gives a single entry per CDR3 protein. Here the sample spans approximately 77,000 distinct CDR3 sequences, 10% to 15% being singletons. CDR1 and CDR2 (germline): SGDLS, YYNGEE. The CDR3 has 13 amino acids. V was shortened by 2 bases and J by 6 bases, with 12 bases between the two germline ends. This clonotype was observed a few times. The sequenced sample was whole blood, obtained at baseline. The origin of this receptor is an adult who was a healthcare worker with PCR-confirmed SARS-CoV-2 infection or an uninfected control (not recorded which). The donor label of this sample is uncertain. The chain has TRBV9 and TRBJ2-7, with a possible D match to TRBD2 (6 bases). The CDR3 loop reads CASSVGGNSEQYF. CDR3 sequence (DNA): TGTGCCAGCAGCGTCGGAGGGAACTCCGAGCAGTACTTC.